This T cell receptor (beta chain) was obtained from a study of shared clonotypes between healthy human individuals (dated by TCRdb to 2019 to 2021). The study in broad terms: A couple of women and a few men aged 18 to 49 years were included in the cohort. For each donor, CD4 naive and CD4 memory were each run on three plates, CD8 naive on two plates, and CD8 memory on one plate. Each donor's leukapheresis produced roughly between about 0.9 and 9.5 billion PBMCs. To increase sequencing depth and limit assay-specific biases, TCR repertoire library preparation and sequencing were carried out by different laboratories using diverse techniques. The study deeply sequenced blood TCR repertoires of 5 or 6 healthy adults to estimate repertoire size and the extent of clonotype sharing between individuals. What the study reported, not specific to this receptor: Sampling was limited to blood, and TCR repertoires in tissue likely differ from TCR repertoires in blood. Based on pairwise subsampling, the degree of clonotype sharing among donors was expected to be affected by sequencing depth. Because the study included a small number of donors, the genetic and exposure-history diversity represented was limited. Estimated clonotype richness was generally larger for naive than for memory subsets. Incomplete sequencing was indicated by rarefaction of sorted-subset datasets, despite the large sequencing depth. About 5% of naive CD4, 3.5% of naive CD8, 2.3% of memory CD4, and about 0.4% of memory CD8 clonotypes were shared across four donors. Compared with non-shared clonotypes, the clonotypes found in all four sorted-subset donors had higher generation probabilities.

Worth noting for this clone: The clone's antigen remains unknown. No base qualities exist here, and no much larger clone lies one base off it.

Using the deep immunoSEQ assay, TCR CDR3 regions were amplified from genomic DNA by multiplex PCR. Extracted genomic DNA from each cell subset was distributed evenly across all wells of several immunoSEQ 96-well plates, and each plate was treated as a replicate. For sorted subsets, approximately 210 ng of genomic DNA, equivalent to about 30,000 T cell genomes, went into each replicate PCR. Purified libraries were quantified with a Qubit 3.0 fluorometer, sized on a Bioanalyzer 2100, and re-quantified with the KAPA Library Quantification kit. Every immunoSEQ 96-well plate was sequenced on a dedicated single-read 150-cycle Illumina NextSeq 550 flow cell. In the source study's methods: The immunoSEQ output contained only junctional sequences without quality scores, so filtering could not match that applied to full-length reads. To assign V/J genes and CDR3, sequences were annotated using PyIR, a Python wrapper for IgBLAST v1.9, with IMGT germline references. Reads were removed for weak V/J assignments (E-value above 1e-6), missing CDR3, stop codons, out-of-frame junctions, or ambiguous translated residues. A V3J clonotype was defined by an identical inferred V gene, J gene, and CDR3 amino acid sequence. Percentage overlap between repertoires was calculated by dividing the number of shared unique clonotypes by the size of the smaller repertoire. Repertoire richness was assessed with RTK rarefaction, the Chao1 estimator, and Recon v2.1 estimates of unobserved clonotypes. OLGA was used to compute generation probabilities for all TCRbeta clonotypes that the gDNA method yielded from a handful of donors. This is the immuneACCESS table as TCRdb keeps it, with only in-frame sequences that have V and J called. A part of the clones is gone; compared with another copy, unresolved V genes explain less than half, and the rest is unexplained. The V and J calls and clone size come from that table; D and trimming were worked out from the DNA. In this sample the table shows around 1,900,000 clones, roughly 93% of which occur a single time. 1.5% to 2% of the sample is taken by the ten largest.

In the germline V gene (reference sequence), CDR1 corresponds to SEHNR and CDR2 to FQNEAQ. The CDR3, from cysteine to phenylalanine, totals 14 residues. Left in the record is the CDR3 DNA by itself, 42 bases read in frame from the first base. The trim is 5 bases for V and 4 bases for J, with a gap of 12 bases between the germline ends. CD8 naive samples consisted of CD45RO-negative cells that were positively selected for CCR7, yielding a CD45RA+CCR7+ population without TemRA cells. Donors were healthy HIV-negative adults with no recently reported acute infections or vaccinations. All donors were Caucasian adults living in Nashville, Tennessee, USA. Blood was obtained by leukapheresis, after which PBMCs were separated by Ficoll-Histopaque density gradient centrifugation and cryopreserved in liquid nitrogen vapor phase. Analytical flow cytometry was used to check the purity and quantity of each magnetically sorted T cell population. From each sorted fraction, genomic DNA was isolated and quantified by UV absorbance on a Nanodrop 2000c.

Recombination linked TRBV7-9 to TRBJ2-1, and TRBD1 may be the D gene, going by 6 matching bases. This clonotype was obtained from a young man in good health. Some clones in this sample may be carry-over from other donors' samples. The sample comprised naive CD8+ T cells from PBMCs. According to the study, the label for this sample's cell subset or site signals: CD45RA+CCR7+. The CDR3 protein sequence reads: CASSTTTGYNEQFF. The DNA sequence is as follows: TGTGCCAGCAGCACAACGACAGGTTACAATGAGCAGTTCTTC.